These 23 T cell receptor beta chains originate from one sample sequenced in a study of cytomegalovirus exposure and HLA in healthy donors. Primers for the PCR totalled 60 Vbeta and 13 Jbeta. TCRdb's copy holds only in-frame clones and misses some; the assay was immunoSEQ multiplex PCR. The table lists 150,000 to 200,000 clones, approximately 84% of them singletons. Specimen: PBMCs. All receptors come from a boy aged 2 to 9 in good health and CMV-seronegative.

The rearrangement links TRBV5-1 to TRBJ2-1; TRBD2 matches 7 bases. CDR1 and CDR2 from the germline V gene are SGHRS and YFSETQ. The CDR3 contains 15 residues. V lost 3 bases, J lost 0 bases, and 3 bases stayed unmatched. The chain's CDR3 is CASSWTSASYNEQFF. CDR3 in DNA: TGCGCCAGCAGCTGGACTAGTGCCTCCTACAATGAGCAGTTCTTC.

In its sample, this clone was seen a few times. The CDR3 nucleotides are TGTGCCAGCGGGACAGGGGACTCCTATAATTCACCCCTCCACTTT. It is translated as CASGTGDSYNSPLHF. The J gene is TRBJ1-6, the V gene TRBV28; 10 bases agree with TRBD1. V lost 8 bases, J lost 0 bases, and 1 base stayed unmatched. CDR1 and CDR2 from the germline V gene are MDHEN and SYDVKM. There are 15 residues in the CDR3.

This clone came up a few times. CDR3: CASSYGSQGADYTF. CDR3 DNA: TGTGCCAGCAGTTACGGAAGTCAGGGGGCGGACTACACCTTC. The chain uses TRBV6-6 and TRBJ1-2; 8 nucleotides line up with TRBD1. Per the germline V gene, CDR1 is MNHNY and CDR2 is SVGAGI (reference sequence). Losses at the gene ends were 2 bases for V and 10 bases for J; bases not matched to a gene: 9. This CDR3 is 14 amino acids long.

This chain uses TRBV2 with TRBJ1-1; D is possibly TRBD1 (5 bases). Germline assignment: CDR1 SNHLY and CDR2 FYNNEI. The CDR3 extends over 13 amino acids. V was clipped by 7 bases and J by 1 base, with 10 bases between them. The CDR3 DNA follows: TGTGCCAGCAAAGTGGACAAGAACACTGAAGCTTTCTTT. Translating gives CASKVDKNTEAFF.

The rearrangement links TRBV2 to TRBJ1-2; TRBD1 matches at 7 bases. V trimming: 10 bases; J trimming: 6 bases; junction bases outside the gene matches: 8. Per germline, CDR1 SNHLY and CDR2 FYNNEI. The CDR3 sequence is 12 residues long. Written as DNA, the CDR3 is TGTGCCACATGGGGTACAGGGGATGGCTACACCTTC. It translates to CATWGTGDGYTF. The variable domain in full, completed from reference TRBV2 and TRBJ1-2, reads EPEVTQTPSHQVTQMGQEVILRCVPISNHLYFYWYRQILGQKVEFLVSFYNNEISEKSEIFDDQFSVERPDGSNFTLKIRSTKLEDSAMYFCATWGTGDGYTFGSGTRLTVV.

This chain uses TRBV2 with TRBJ2-7; 8 bases fit TRBD1. V shed 6 bases and J 3 bases; nucleotides not matched to a gene: 4. CDR1 is SNHLY and CDR2 is FYNNEI in the germline V gene. The CDR3 is 13 residues long. CDR3 region: CASRNRGYYEQYF. CDR3 in DNA: TGTGCCAGCAGAAACAGGGGGTACTACGAGCAGTACTTC.

A few counts support this clone. The chain carries TRBV4-1 and TRBJ1-3; D perhaps matches TRBD1 (5 bases). The CDR3 is made up of 16 amino acids. V was clipped by 4 bases and J by 2 bases, with 15 bases between them. Germline CDR1 is MGHRA and CDR2 is YSYEKL. The CDR3 loop is CASSLTHGGAGNTIYF. The CDR3 DNA is TGCGCCAGCAGCCTGACGCATGGAGGGGCTGGAAACACCATATATTTT.

V and J are TRBV6-6 and TRBJ1-1; D call uncertain. CDR3 length equals 14 residues. From germline, CDR1 is MNHNY and CDR2 SVGAGI (reference sequence). Trimming took 8 bases from V and 0 from J, leaving 13 bases between them. The CDR3 DNA reads TGTGCCAGCGGAATGGGCCTTATGAACACTGAAGCTTTCTTT. Residues: CASGMGLMNTEAFF.

This clone came up a few times. This chain joins TRBV7-9 and TRBJ1-1; D is unclear. The CDR3 is 13 amino acids. CDR1 and CDR2 from the germline V gene are SEHNR and FQNEAQ (reference sequence). The V and J ends lost 3 bases and 4 bases respectively, with 9 bases between them. The CDR3 region is CASSFLEGTEAFF. The DNA of the CDR3 is TGTGCCAGCAGCTTTCTCGAGGGCACTGAAGCTTTCTTT. Variable domain in full (rest from reference TRBV7-9 and TRBJ1-1): DTGVSQNPRHKITKRGQNVTFRCDPISEHNRLYWYRQTLGQGPEFLTYFQNEAQLEKSRLLSDRFSAERPKGSFSTLEIQRTEQGDSAMYLCASSFLEGTEAFFGQGTRLTVV.

The rearrangement joins TRBV19 to TRBJ2-1, with TRBD1 matching over 8 bases. Germline values: CDR1 LNHDA, CDR2 SQIVND (reference sequence). J was trimmed by 9 bases and V by 3 bases; bases with no gene match: 7. This CDR3 comprises 14 residues. CDR3 sequence (DNA): TGTGCCAGTAGTATCCTCCAGGGGGCGGGTGAGCAGTTCTTC. Amino acids: CASSILQGAGEQFF.

CDR3 sequence reads: CASSAGGRYEQYF. For the CDR3, the DNA is TGTGCCAGCAGTGCCGGGGGTCGCTACGAGCAGTACTTC. The genes are TRBV2 and TRBJ2-7, with D tentatively TRBD2 (6 bases). In germline, CDR1 is SNHLY, CDR2 FYNNEI. With 4 bases removed from V and 3 bases from J, the gap between germline ends came to 10 bases. This CDR3 has 13 amino acids.

This clone was counted only a few times. The chain couples TRBV5-4 to TRBJ2-6; D possibly corresponds to TRBD2 (7 bases). CDR1 is SGHNT, CDR2 YYREEE, per germline (reference sequence). The length of the CDR3 is 17 residues. The germline V and J ends were trimmed by 4 bases and 1 base, with 15 bases remaining between them. CDR3 amino acids: CASSLGGPRSGANVLTF. The CDR3 DNA follows: TGTGCCAGCAGCCTCGGGGGGCCCCGTTCTGGGGCCAACGTCCTGACTTTC.

The rearrangement uses TRBV5-1 and TRBJ2-2; no reliable D call. V shed 1 base and J shed 1 base, with 5 bases lying between them. From germline, CDR1 is SGHRS and CDR2 YFSETQ. CDR3 length equals 14 residues. CDR3 in amino acids: CASSLSRNTGELFF. Written as DNA, the CDR3 is TGCGCCAGCAGCTTGTCCCGGAACACCGGGGAGCTGTTTTTT.

This clone was found a few times. This chain connects TRBV6-6 to TRBJ1-2, with 7 bases that match TRBD1. Germline V gives CDR1 MNHNY, CDR2 SVGAGI (reference sequence). This CDR3 is built from 14 residues. Trimming removed 3 bases from V and 7 bases from J; junction bases left unmatched: 8. The CDR3 spells CASSYSDRVLGYTF. DNA of the CDR3: TGTGCCAGCAGTTATTCCGACAGGGTCCTTGGCTACACCTTC.

The chain links TRBV28 to TRBJ2-7, with D maybe TRBD2 (5 bases). This CDR3 region has 14 residues. The germline V and J ends were trimmed by 5 bases and 1 base, with 12 bases remaining between them. Germline CDR1 is MDHEN and CDR2 is SYDVKM. The CDR3 protein is CASSRTEGSYEQYF. CDR3 nucleotide sequence: TGTGCCAGCAGTCGGACTGAAGGGTCCTACGAGCAGTACTTC.

V and J are TRBV5-1 and TRBJ2-1, with 11 bases fitting TRBD2. There are 16 residues in the CDR3. Trimming removed 6 bases from V and 5 bases from J; junction bases left unmatched: 10. CDR1 is SGHRS and CDR2 is YFSETQ in the germline V gene. Here the CDR3 reads CASNPLRLAGHNEQFF. The CDR3 bases are TGCGCCAGCAACCCCTTGCGACTAGCGGGACACAATGAGCAGTTCTTC.

In its sample, this clone was seen once. The chain joins TRBV4-1 to TRBJ2-1, with D unresolved. From germline, CDR1 is MGHRA and CDR2 YSYEKL. The CDR3 extends over 12 amino acids. V was clipped by 1 base and J by 7 bases, with 5 bases between them. This CDR3 reads CASSQVTNEQFF. In DNA form, the CDR3 reads TGCGCCAGCAGCCAAGTAACTAATGAGCAGTTCTTC.

The V call is TRBV19, the J call TRBJ2-7; no definite D call. Germline V gives CDR1 LNHDA, CDR2 SQIVND (reference sequence). The ends were cut back, 0 bases at V and 0 bases at J, with 9 bases in the middle. This CDR3 is built from 15 residues. The CDR3, as DNA: TGTGCCAGTAGTATAGAGGGCTTAAACTCCTACGAGCAGTACTTC. Translation gives CASSIEGLNSYEQYF.

The rearrangement uses TRBV27 and TRBJ1-1; the match to TRBD1 covers 7 bases. V trimming: 5 bases; J trimming: 5 bases; junction bases outside the gene matches: 5. This CDR3 is built from 13 residues. The germline V gene has CDR1 MNHEY and CDR2 SMNVEV (reference sequence). This chain's CDR3 is CASSPRTGTEAFF. The CDR3 DNA sequence: TGTGCCAGCAGTCCCCGGACAGGAACTGAAGCTTTCTTT.

The chain links TRBV2 to TRBJ2-6; D is undetermined. Germline V gene sequence: CDR1 SNHLY, CDR2 FYNNEI. The V and J ends lost 3 bases and 1 base respectively, with 10 bases between them. This CDR3 has 16 amino acids. CDR3: CASSDASGSGANVLTF. CDR3 bases: TGTGCCAGCAGTGACGCATCAGGTTCTGGGGCCAACGTCCTGACTTTC.

This clone has only one observation. The DNA of the CDR3 is TGTGCCAGCAGCTCGCCCCTACAGGGAAGCACTGAAGCTTTCTTT. Translation: CASSSPLQGSTEAFF. This chain uses TRBV7-8 with TRBJ1-1; TRBD1 is a possible D gene (6 bases). The CDR3 runs to 15 residues. V lost 4 bases and J 4 bases, leaving 16 bases between the germline ends. Per germline, CDR1 SGHVS and CDR2 FQNEAQ.

The rearrangement joins TRBV29-1 to TRBJ2-3, with TRBD2 as a possible D gene (6 bases). V gave up 3 bases and J gave up 0 bases, with 13 bases separating them. Looked up from germline, CDR1 is SQVTM and CDR2 is ANQGSEA. This CDR3 spans 15 amino acids. CDR3 nucleotide sequence: TGCAGCGTTGAGGCGGCAGGGACTAGCACAGATACGCAGTATTTT. This sequence encodes CSVEAAGTSTDTQYF.

The CDR3 loop is CASGRDFFEQFF. Written as DNA, the CDR3 is TGTGCTAGTGGCCGGGACTTCTTTGAGCAGTTCTTC. The chain joins TRBV12-5 to TRBJ2-1, with D possibly being TRBD2 (6 bases). The V end was cut by 6 bases, the J end by 9 bases, with 12 bases between. The germline CDR1 and CDR2 sequences are LGHNT and FRNRAP. This CDR3 spans 12 amino acids.